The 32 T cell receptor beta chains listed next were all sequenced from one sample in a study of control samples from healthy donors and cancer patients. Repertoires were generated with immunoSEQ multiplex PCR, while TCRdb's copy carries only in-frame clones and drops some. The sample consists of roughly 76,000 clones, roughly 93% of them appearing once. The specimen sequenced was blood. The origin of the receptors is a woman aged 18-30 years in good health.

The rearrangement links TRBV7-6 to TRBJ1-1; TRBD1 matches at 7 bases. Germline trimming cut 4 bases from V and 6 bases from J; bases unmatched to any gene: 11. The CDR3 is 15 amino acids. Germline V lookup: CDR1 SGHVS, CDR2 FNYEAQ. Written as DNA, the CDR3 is TGTGCCAGCAGCTCCCGGGACAGTCATTCCTCTGAAGCTTTCTTT. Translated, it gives CASSSRDSHSSEAFF.

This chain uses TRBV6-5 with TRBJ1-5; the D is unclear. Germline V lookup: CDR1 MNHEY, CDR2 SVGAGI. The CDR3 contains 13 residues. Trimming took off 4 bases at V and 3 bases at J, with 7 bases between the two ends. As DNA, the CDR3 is TGTGCCAGCAGTTCCCTAGTCAATCAGCCCCAGCATTTT. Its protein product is CASSSLVNQPQHF.

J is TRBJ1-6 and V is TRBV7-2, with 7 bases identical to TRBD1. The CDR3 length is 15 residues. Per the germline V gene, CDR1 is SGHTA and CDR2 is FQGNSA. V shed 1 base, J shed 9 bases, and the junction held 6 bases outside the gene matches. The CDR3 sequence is CASSLGTGSGSPLHF. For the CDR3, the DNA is TGTGCCAGCAGCTTAGGGACAGGTTCGGGTTCACCCCTCCACTTT.

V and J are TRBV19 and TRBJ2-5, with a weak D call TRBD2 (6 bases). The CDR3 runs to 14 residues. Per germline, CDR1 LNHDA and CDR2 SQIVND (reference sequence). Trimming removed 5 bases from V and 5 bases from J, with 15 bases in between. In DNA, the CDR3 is TGTGCCAGTAGTCTGGGGCCCGGGGGTGAGACCCAGTACTTC. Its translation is CASSLGPGGETQYF. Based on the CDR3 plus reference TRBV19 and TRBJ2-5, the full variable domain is DGGITQSPKYLFRKEGQNVTLSCEQNLNHDAMYWYRQDPGQGLRLIYYSQIVNDFQKGDIAEGYSVSREKKESFPLTVTSAQKNPTAFYLCASSLGPGGETQYFGPGTRLLVL.

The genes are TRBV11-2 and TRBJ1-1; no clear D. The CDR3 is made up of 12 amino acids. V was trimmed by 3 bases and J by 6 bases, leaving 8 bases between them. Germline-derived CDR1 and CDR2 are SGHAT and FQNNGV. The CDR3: CASSLEFSEAFF. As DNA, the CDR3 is TGTGCCAGCAGCTTGGAGTTCTCTGAAGCTTTCTTT. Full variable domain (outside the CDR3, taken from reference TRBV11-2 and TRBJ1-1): EAGVAQSPRYKIIEKRQSVAFWCNPISGHATLYWYQQILGQGPKLLIQFQNNGVVDDSQLPKDRFSAERLKGVDSTLKIQPAKLEDSAVYLCASSLEFSEAFFGQGTRLTVV.

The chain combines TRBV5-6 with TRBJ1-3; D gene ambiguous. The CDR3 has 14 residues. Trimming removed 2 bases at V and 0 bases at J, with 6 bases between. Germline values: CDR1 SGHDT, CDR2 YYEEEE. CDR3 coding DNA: TGTGCCAGCAGCTTAGGGAGCTCTGGAAACACCATATATTTT. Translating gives CASSLGSSGNTIYF.

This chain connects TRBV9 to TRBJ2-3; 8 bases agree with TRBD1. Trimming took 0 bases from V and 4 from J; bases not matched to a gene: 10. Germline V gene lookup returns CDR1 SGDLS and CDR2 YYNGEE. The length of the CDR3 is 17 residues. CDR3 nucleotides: TGTGCCAGCAGCGTAGACCAGGGGGCGAAAGGGGCAGATACGCAGTATTTT. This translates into CASSVDQGAKGADTQYF.

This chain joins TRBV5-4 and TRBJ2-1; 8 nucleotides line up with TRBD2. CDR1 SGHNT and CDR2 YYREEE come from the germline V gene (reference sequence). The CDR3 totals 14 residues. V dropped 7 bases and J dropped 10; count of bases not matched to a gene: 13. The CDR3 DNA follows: TGTGCCAGCGGAGCCGGGACTAGTTTATGGGAGCAGTTCTTC. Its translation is CASGAGTSLWEQFF. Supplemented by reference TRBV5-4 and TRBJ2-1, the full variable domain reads ETGVTQSPTHLIKTRGQQVTLRCSSQSGHNTVSWYQQALGQGPQFIFQYYREEENGRGNFPPRFSGLQFPNYSSELNVNALELDDSALYLCASGAGTSLWEQFFGPGTRLTVL.

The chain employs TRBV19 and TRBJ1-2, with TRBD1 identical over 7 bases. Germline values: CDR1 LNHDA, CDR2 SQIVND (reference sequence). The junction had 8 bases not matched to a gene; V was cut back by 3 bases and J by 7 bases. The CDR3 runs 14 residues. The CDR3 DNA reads TGTGCCAGTAGTATTATCCTGACAGGGAGTGGCTACACCTTC. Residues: CASSIILTGSGYTF.

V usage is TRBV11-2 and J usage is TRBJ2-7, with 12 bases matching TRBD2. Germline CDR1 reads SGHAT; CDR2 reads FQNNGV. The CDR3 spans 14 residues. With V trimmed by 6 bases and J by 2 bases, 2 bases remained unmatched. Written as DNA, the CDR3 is TGTGCCAGCAGGCGACTAGCGGGAGCCTACGAGCAGTACTTC. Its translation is CASRRLAGAYEQYF. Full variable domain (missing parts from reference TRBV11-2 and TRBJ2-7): EAGVAQSPRYKIIEKRQSVAFWCNPISGHATLYWYQQILGQGPKLLIQFQNNGVVDDSQLPKDRFSAERLKGVDSTLKIQPAKLEDSAVYLCASRRLAGAYEQYFGPGTRLTVT.

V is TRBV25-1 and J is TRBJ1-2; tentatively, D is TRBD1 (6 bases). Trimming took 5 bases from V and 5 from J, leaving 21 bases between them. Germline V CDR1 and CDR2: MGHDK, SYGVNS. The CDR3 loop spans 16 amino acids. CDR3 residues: CASSLTGTPDIYGYTF. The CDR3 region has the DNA TGTGCCAGCAGTTTAACCGGGACACCAGACATATATGGCTACACCTTC.

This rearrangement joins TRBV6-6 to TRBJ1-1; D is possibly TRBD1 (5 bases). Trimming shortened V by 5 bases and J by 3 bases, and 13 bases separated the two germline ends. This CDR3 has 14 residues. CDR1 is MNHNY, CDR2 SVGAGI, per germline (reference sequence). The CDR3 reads CASSGHRGDTEAFF. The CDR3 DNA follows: TGTGCCAGCAGTGGACACCGAGGGGACACTGAAGCTTTCTTT.

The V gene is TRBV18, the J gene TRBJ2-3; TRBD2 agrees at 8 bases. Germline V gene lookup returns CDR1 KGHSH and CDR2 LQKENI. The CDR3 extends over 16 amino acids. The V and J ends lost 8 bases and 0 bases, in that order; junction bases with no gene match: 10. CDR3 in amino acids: CASQRTSGPSTDTQYF. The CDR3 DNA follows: TGTGCCAGCCAACGAACTAGCGGTCCTAGCACAGATACGCAGTATTTT.

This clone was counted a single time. In DNA, the CDR3 is TGTGCCAGCAGCCACAAGGCACTAGCGGGAGGAACGAACACCGGGGAGCTGTTTTTT. Protein sequence: CASSHKALAGGTNTGELFF. The rearrangement uses TRBV7-7 and TRBJ2-2; 12 nucleotides align to TRBD2. Unmatched junction bases numbered 10, after V lost 5 bases and J lost 0 bases. The length of the CDR3 is 19 residues. Germline V gene data show CDR1 as SSHAT and CDR2 as FNYEAQ (reference sequence).

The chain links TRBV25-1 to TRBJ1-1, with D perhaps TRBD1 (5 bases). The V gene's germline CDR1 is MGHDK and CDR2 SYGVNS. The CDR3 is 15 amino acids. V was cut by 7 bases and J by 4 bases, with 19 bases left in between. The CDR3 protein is CASIFVSGKGTEAFF. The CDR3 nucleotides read TGTGCCAGCATCTTCGTGTCAGGGAAAGGCACTGAAGCTTTCTTT.

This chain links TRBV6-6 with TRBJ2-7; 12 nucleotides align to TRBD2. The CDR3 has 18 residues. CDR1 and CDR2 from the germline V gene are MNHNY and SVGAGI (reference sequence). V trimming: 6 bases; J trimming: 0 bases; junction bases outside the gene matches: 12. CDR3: CASSRLAGVLEGSYEQYF. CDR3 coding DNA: TGTGCCAGCAGCCGACTAGCGGGAGTGCTTGAGGGCTCCTACGAGCAGTACTTC.

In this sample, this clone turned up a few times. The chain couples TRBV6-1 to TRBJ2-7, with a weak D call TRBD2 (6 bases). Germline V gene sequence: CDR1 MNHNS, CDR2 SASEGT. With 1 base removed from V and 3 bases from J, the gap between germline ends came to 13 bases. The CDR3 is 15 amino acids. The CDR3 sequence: CASSEVGDGGYEQYF. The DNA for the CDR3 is TGTGCCAGCAGTGAAGTTGGGGACGGGGGCTACGAGCAGTACTTC.

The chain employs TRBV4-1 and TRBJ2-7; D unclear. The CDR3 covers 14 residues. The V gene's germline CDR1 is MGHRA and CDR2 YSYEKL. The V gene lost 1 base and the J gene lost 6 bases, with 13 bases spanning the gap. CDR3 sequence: CASSQARSRSEQYF. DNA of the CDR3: TGCGCCAGCAGCCAAGCGCGGTCGCGGAGCGAGCAGTACTTC.

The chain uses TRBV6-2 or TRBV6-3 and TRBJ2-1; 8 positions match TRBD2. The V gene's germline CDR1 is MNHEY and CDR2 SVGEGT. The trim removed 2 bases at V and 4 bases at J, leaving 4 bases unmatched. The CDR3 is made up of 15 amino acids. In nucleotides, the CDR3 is TGTGCCAGCAGTTACACGGGACTAGGTTACAATGAGCAGTTCTTC. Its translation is CASSYTGLGYNEQFF.

CDR3 DNA sequence: TGCGCCAGCAGCTTGTACAGGGGTAGTACTTATGGCTACACCTTC. Translation: CASSLYRGSTYGYTF. This chain joins TRBV5-1 and TRBJ1-2; TRBD1 agrees at 7 bases. CDR3 size: 15 residues. Per the germline V gene, CDR1 is SGHRS and CDR2 is YFSETQ. Germline trimming cut 1 base from V and 5 bases from J; bases unmatched to any gene: 8.

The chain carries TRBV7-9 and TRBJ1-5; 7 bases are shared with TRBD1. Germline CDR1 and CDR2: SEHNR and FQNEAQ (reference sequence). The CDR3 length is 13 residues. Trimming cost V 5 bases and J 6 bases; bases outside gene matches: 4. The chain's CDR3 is CASSLGGSQPQHF. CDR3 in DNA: TGTGCCAGCAGCCTAGGGGGCTCTCAGCCCCAGCATTTT.

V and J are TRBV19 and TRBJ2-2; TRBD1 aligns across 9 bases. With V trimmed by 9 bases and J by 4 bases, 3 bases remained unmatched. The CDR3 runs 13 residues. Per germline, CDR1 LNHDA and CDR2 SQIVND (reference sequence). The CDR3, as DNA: TGTGCCAGCAGGGGACAGGGCACCGGGGAGCTGTTTTTT. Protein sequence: CASRGQGTGELFF.

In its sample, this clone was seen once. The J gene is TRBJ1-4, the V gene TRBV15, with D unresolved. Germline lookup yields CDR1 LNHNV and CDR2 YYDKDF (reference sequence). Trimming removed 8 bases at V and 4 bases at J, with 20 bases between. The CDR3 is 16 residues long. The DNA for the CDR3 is TGTGCCACCGGGCGAGAAGCTCGCAGGTTTAATGAAAAACTGTTTTTT. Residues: CATGREARRFNEKLFF.

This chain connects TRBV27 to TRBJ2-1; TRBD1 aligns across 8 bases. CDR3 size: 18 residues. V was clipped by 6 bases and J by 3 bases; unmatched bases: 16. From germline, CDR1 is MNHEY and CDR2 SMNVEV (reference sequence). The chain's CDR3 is CASRRQEPWTGSYNEQFF. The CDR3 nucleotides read TGTGCCAGCAGAAGACAAGAACCGTGGACAGGGAGCTACAATGAGCAGTTCTTC.

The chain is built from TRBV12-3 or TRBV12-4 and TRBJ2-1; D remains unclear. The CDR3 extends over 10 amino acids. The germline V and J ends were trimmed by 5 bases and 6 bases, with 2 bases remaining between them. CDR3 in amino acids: CASSINEQFF. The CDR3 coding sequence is TGTGCCAGCAGTATCAATGAGCAGTTCTTC.

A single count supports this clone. The CDR3 reads CSASPQLLSGNTIYF. The CDR3 DNA is TGCAGTGCTAGTCCCCAGCTCCTCTCTGGAAACACCATATATTTT. The chain links TRBV20-1 to TRBJ1-3; D remains ambiguous. V was pared by 3 bases and J by 0 bases, with 12 bases between. CDR3 length: 15 residues. Per germline, CDR1 DFQATT and CDR2 SNEGSKA (reference sequence).

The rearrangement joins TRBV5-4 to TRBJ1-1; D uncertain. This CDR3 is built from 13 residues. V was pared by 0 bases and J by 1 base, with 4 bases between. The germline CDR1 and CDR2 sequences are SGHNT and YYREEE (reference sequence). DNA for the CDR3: TGTGCCAGCAGCTTGGACACGAACACTGAAGCTTTCTTT. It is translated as CASSLDTNTEAFF.

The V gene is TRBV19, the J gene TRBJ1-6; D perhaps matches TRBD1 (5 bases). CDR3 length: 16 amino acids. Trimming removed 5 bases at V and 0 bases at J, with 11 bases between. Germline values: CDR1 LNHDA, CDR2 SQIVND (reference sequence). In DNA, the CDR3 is TGTGCCAGTAGTCCAGGACACCTCTCCTATAATTCACCCCTCCACTTT. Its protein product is CASSPGHLSYNSPLHF.

The CDR3 DNA reads as TGTGCCAGCAGCTCCCGGGGGCCTGGGGAAAAACTGTTTTTT. It specifies CASSSRGPGEKLFF. This chain joins TRBV5-6 and TRBJ1-4; the D gene is possibly TRBD1 (6 bases). This CDR3 is built from 14 residues. Germline CDR1 is SGHDT and CDR2 is YYEEEE. V shed 3 bases and J shed 8 bases, with 14 bases lying between them.

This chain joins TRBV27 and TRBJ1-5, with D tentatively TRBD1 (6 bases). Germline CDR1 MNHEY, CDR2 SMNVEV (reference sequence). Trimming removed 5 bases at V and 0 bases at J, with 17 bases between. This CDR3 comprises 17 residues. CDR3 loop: CASSPKTGGDSNQPQHF. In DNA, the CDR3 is TGTGCCAGCAGTCCTAAGACAGGTGGGGATAGCAATCAGCCCCAGCATTTT.

This CDR3 reads CASSLSQGAWGNTIYF. CDR3 coding DNA: TGTGCCAGCAGCTTGTCACAGGGGGCGTGGGGAAACACCATATATTTT. The V and J genes are TRBV5-6 and TRBJ1-3, with 9 nucleotides matching TRBD1. The CDR3 extends over 16 amino acids. With 1 base clipped from V and 4 bases from J, the junction kept 6 bases outside the gene matches. Germline-derived CDR1 and CDR2 are SGHDT and YYEEEE.

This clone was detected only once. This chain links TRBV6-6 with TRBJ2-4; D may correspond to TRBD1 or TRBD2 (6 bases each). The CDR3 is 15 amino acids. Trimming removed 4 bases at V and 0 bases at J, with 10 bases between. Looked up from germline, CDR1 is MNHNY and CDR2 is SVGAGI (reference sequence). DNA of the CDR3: TGTGCCAGCAGTTTACAGGGACTAGCCAAAAACATTCAGTACTTC. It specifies CASSLQGLAKNIQYF.